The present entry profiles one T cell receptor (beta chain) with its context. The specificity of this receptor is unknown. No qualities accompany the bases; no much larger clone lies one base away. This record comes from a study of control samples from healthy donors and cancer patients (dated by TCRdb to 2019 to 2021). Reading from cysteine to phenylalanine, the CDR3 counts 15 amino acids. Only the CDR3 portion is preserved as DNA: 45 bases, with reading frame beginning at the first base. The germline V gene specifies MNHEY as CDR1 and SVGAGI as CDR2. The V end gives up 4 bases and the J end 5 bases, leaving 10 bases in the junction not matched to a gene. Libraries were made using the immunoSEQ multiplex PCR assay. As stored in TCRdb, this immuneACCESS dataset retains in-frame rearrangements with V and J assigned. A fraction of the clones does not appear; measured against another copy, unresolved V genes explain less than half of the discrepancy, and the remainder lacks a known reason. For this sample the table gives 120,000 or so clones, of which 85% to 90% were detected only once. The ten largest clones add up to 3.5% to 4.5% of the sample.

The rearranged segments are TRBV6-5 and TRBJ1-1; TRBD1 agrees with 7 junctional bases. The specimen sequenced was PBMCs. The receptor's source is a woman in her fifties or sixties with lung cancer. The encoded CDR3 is CASSFRQGGSTEAFF. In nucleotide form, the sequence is TGTGCCAGCAGTTTTCGACAGGGAGGTAGTACTGAAGCTTTCTTT.